This T cell receptor beta chain was sequenced in a study of blood T cell repertoires in COVID-19. About the research overall: The United States, Italy and Spain supplied acute and convalescent COVID-19 samples. Nucleic acid was either cDNA or gDNA, and it came from T cells, B-cell-depleted T cells, or PBMCs.

Original data processing: Amplifying reference gene primers gave estimates of nucleated cell counts. Here immunoSEQ multiplex PCR was the method, and the copy in TCRdb shows in-frame clones only, minus some. The D gene and trimming were derived from the DNA, and the V and J assignments and clone size from that table. The sample has under 250,000 clones, roughly 85% seen once; the top ten hold about 2.5%. The material sequenced was peripheral blood. The source of this sequence is a woman aged 40 to 55 with active or convalescent COVID-19.

The CDR3 DNA follows: TGTGCCGGGACCGGGACTAGCGGACAAGAGACCCAGTACTTC. This translates into CAGTGTSGQETQYF. The chain recombines TRBV19 with TRBJ2-5; the match to TRBD2 covers 11 bases. J gave up 2 bases and V 11 bases, and 7 bases lay outside the gene matches. Germline CDR1 is LNHDA and CDR2 is SQIVND (reference sequence). The CDR3 has 14 amino acids.